Detailed here is one TCR beta chain. The antigen is unknown. Profiled with immunoSEQ multiplex PCR; TCRdb holds only in-frame clones, not every one. The table shows approximately 190,000 clones, with around 92% occurring only once. The V gene's germline CDR1 is MNHNY and CDR2 SVGAGI (reference sequence). CDR3 length: 16 residues. V was shortened by 8 bases and J by 1 base, with 17 bases between the two germline ends. The sample comes from a study of T cell responses to AZD1222 COVID-19 vaccine. Findings of the study overall: The peak T cell response came first, and repertoires were sampled only after it. Most donors were white British, females outnumbered males, and clonal diversity was possibly underestimated. Just a handful of people given AZD1222 tested seropositive at baseline.

The source material was peripheral blood, sampled on day 0 of AZD1222 vaccination. The V gene is TRBV6-6, the J gene TRBJ2-2; D call uncertain. The TCR originated in an adult in good health. For the CDR3, the DNA is TGTGCCAGCGCACGTCCTCGCTACCTGAACACCGGGGAGCTGTTTTTT. This sequence encodes CASARPRYLNTGELFF.